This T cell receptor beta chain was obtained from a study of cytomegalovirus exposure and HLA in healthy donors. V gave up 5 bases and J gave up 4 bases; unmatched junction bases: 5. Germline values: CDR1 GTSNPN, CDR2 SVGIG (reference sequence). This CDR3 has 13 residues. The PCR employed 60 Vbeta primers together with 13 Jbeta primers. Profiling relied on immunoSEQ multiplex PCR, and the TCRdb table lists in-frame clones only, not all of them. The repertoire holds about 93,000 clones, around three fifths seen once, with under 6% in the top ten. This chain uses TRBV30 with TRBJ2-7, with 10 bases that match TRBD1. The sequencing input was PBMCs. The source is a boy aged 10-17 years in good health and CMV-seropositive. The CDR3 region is CAWDRGRRYEQYF. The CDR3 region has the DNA TGTGCCTGGGACAGGGGGCGTAGGTACGAGCAGTACTTC.